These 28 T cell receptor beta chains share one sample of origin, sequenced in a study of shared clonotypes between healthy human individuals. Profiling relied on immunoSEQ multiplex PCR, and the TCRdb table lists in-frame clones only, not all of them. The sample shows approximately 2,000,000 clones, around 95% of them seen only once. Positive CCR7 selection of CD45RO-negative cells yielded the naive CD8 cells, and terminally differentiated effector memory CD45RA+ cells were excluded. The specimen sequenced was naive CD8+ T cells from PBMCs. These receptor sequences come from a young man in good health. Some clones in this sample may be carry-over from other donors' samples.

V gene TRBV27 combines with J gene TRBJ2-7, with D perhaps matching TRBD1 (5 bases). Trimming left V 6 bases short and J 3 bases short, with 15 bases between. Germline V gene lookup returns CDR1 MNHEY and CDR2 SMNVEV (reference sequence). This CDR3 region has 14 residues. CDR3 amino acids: CASRPDSRVYEQYF. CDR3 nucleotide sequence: TGTGCCAGCAGACCCGACAGTCGTGTCTACGAGCAGTACTTC.

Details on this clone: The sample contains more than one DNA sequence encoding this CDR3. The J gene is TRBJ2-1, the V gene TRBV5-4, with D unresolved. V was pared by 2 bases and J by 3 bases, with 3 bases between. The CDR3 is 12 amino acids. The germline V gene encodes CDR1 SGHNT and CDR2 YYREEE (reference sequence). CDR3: CASSFGYNEQFF. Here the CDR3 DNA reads TGTGCCAGCAGCTTCGGCTACAATGAGCAGTTCTTC.

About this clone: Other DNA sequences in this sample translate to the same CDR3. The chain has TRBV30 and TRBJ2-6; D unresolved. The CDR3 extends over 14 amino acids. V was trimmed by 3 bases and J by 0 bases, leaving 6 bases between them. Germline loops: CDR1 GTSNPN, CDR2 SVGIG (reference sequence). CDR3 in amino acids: CAWSVGSGANVLTF. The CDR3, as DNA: TGTGCCTGGAGCGTAGGCTCTGGGGCCAACGTCCTGACTTTC. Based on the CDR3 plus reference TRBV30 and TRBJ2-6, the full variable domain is SQTIHQWPATLVQPVGSPLSLECTVEGTSNPNLYWYRQAAGRGLQLLFYSVGIGQISSEVPQNLSASRPQDRQFILSSKKLLLSDSGFYLCAWSVGSGANVLTFGAGSRLTVL.

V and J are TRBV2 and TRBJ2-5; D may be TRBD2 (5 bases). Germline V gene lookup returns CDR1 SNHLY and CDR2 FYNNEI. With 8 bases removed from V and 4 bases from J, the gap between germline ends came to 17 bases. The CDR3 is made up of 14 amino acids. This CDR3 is CASQTSGRGETQYF. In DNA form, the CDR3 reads TGTGCCAGCCAGACGAGCGGACGGGGAGAGACCCAGTACTTC.

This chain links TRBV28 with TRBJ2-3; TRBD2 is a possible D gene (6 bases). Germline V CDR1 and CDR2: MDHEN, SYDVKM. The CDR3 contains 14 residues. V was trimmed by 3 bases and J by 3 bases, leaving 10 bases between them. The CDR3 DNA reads TGTGCCAGCAGTTTCCCCCGGGAGACAGATACGCAGTATTTT. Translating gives CASSFPRETDTQYF.

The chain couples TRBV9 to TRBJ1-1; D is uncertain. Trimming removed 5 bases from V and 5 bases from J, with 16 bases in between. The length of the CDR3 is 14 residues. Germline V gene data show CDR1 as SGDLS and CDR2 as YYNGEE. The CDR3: CASRPPEYGTEAFF. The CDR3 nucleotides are TGTGCCAGCAGACCGCCGGAATATGGAACTGAAGCTTTCTTT. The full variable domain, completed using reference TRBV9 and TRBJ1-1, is DSGVTQTPKHLITATGQRVTLRCSPRSGDLSVYWYQQSLDQGLQFLIQYYNGEERAKGNILERFSAQQFPDLHSELNLSSLELGDSALYFCASRPPEYGTEAFFGQGTRLTVV.

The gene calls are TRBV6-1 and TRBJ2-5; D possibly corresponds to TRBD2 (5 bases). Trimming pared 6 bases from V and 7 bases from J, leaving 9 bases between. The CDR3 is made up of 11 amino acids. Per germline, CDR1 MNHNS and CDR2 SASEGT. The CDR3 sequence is CASSILGTQYF. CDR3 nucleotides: TGTGCCAGCAGCATACTAGGGACCCAGTACTTC.

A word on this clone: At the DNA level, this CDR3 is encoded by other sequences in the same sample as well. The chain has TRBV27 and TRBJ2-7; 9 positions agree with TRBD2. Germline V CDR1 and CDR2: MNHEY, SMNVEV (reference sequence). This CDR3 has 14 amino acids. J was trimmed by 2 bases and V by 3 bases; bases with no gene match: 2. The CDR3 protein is CASSFVAGAYEQYF. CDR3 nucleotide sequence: TGTGCCAGCAGTTTTGTAGCGGGAGCCTACGAGCAGTACTTC.

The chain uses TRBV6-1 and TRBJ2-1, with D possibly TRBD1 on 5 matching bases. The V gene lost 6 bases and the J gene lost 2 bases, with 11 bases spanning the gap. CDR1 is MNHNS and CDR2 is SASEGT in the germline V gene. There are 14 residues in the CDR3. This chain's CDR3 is CASRDPRAYNEQFF. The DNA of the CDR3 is TGTGCCAGCAGGGACCCCAGGGCCTACAATGAGCAGTTCTTC.

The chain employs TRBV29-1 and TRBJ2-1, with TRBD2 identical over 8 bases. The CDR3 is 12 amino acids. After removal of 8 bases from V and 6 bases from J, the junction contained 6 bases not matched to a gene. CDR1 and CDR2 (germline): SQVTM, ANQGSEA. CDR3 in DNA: TGCAGCTTTAGCGGGATGTTCAATGAGCAGTTCTTC. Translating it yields CSFSGMFNEQFF.

CDR3 coding DNA: TGTGCCAGTAGTACAGGACAGGGGGCTCTGGGTTGGGAGACCCAGTACTTC. It codes for CASSTGQGALGWETQYF. J is TRBJ2-5 and V is TRBV19; 11 bases match TRBD1. The germline V gene has CDR1 LNHDA and CDR2 SQIVND (reference sequence). V gave up 4 bases and J gave up 5 bases; unmatched junction bases: 12. CDR3 length: 17 amino acids. Based on the CDR3 plus reference TRBV19 and TRBJ2-5, the full variable domain is DGGITQSPKYLFRKEGQNVTLSCEQNLNHDAMYWYRQDPGQGLRLIYYSQIVNDFQKGDIAEGYSVSREKKESFPLTVTSAQKNPTAFYLCASSTGQGALGWETQYFGPGTRLLVL.

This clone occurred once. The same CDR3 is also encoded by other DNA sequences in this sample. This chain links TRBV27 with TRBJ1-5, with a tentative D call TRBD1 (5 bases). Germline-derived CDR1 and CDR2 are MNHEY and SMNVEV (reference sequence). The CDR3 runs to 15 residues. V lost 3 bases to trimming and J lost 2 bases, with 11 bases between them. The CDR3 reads CASSLGGWGNQPQHF. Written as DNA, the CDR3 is TGTGCCAGCAGTTTGGGGGGTTGGGGCAATCAGCCCCAGCATTTT.

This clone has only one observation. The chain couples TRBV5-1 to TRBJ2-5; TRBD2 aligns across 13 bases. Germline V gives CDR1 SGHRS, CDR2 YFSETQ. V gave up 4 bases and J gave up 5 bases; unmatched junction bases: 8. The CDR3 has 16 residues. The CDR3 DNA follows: TGCGCCAGCAGCAGATGGACTAGCGGGAGCAGTGAGACCCAGTACTTC. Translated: CASSRWTSGSSETQYF.

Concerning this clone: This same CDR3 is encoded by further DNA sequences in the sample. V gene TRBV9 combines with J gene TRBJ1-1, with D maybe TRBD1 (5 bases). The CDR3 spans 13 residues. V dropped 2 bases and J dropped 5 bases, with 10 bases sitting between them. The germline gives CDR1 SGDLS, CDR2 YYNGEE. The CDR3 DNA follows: TGTGCCAGCAGCGTCGGGGGGTGGACTGAAGCTTTCTTT. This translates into CASSVGGWTEAFF.

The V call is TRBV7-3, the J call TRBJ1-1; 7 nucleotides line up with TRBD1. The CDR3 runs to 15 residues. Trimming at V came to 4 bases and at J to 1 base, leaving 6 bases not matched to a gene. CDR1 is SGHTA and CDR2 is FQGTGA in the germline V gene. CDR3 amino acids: CASSSTGAGNTEAFF. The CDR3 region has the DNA TGTGCCAGCAGCTCTACAGGGGCCGGGAACACTGAAGCTTTCTTT.

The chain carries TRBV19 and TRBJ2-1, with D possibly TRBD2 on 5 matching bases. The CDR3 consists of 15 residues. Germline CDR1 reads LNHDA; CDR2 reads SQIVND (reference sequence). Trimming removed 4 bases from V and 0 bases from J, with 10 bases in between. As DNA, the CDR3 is TGTGCCAGTAGTACCCTAGCTAGCTCCTACAATGAGCAGTTCTTC. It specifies CASSTLASSYNEQFF.

This chain's CDR3 is CASSLSPSDAYSYEQYF. The CDR3 DNA reads as TGTGCCAGCAGTCTCTCGCCTTCGGACGCCTACTCCTACGAGCAGTACTTC. The J gene is TRBJ2-7, the V gene TRBV28; no definite D call. The length of the CDR3 is 17 residues. Trimming took off 5 bases at V and 0 bases at J, with 20 bases between the two ends. Per germline, CDR1 MDHEN and CDR2 SYDVKM.

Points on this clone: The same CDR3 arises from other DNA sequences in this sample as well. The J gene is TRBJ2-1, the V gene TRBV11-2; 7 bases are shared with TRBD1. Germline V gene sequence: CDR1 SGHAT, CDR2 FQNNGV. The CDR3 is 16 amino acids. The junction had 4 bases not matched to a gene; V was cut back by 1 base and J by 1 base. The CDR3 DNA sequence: TGTGCCAGCAGCTTAGTTGGCAGGGGGTCCTACAATGAGCAGTTCTTC. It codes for CASSLVGRGSYNEQFF.

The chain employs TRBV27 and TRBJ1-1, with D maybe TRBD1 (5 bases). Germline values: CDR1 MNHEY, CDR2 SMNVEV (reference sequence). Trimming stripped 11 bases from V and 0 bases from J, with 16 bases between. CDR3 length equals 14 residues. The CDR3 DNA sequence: TGTGCCGGGACTTTGGGCATCTTGAACACTGAAGCTTTCTTT. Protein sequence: CAGTLGILNTEAFF.

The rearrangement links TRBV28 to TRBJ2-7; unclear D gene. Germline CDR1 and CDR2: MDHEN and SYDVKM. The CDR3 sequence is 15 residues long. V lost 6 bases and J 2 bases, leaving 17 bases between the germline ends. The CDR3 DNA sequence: TGTGCCAGCAGCTCTAGGGTACCCCACCCCTACGAGCAGTACTTC. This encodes CASSSRVPHPYEQYF.

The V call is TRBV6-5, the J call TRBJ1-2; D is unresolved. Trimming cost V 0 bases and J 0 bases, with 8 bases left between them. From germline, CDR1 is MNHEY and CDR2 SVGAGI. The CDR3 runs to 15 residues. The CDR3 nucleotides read TGTGCCAGCAGTTACTCGATGACGGCTAACTATGGCTACACCTTC. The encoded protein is CASSYSMTANYGYTF.

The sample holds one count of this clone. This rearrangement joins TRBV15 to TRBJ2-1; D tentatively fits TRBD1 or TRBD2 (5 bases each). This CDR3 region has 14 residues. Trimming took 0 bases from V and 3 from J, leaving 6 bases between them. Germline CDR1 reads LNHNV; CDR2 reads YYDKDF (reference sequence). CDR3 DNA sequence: TGTGCCACCAGCAGAGAGGGGGTCTACAATGAGCAGTTCTTC. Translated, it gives CATSREGVYNEQFF.

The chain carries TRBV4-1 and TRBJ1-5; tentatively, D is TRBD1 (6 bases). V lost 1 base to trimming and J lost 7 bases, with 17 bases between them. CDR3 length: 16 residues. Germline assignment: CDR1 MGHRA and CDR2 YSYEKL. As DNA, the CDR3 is TGCGCCAGCAGCCAAGCCGATACAGGGATGAGGCAGCCCCAGCATTTT. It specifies CASSQADTGMRQPQHF.

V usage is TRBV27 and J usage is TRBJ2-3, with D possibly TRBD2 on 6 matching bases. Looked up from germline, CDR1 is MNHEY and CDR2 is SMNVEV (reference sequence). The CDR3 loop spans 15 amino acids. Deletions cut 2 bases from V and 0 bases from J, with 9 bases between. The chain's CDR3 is CASSLGGWSTDTQYF. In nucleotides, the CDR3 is TGTGCCAGCAGTTTAGGAGGGTGGAGCACAGATACGCAGTATTTT.

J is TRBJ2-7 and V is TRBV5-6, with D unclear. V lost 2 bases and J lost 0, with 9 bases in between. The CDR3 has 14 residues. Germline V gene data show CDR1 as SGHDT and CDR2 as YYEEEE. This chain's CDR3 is CASSFGRFSYEQYF. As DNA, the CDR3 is TGTGCCAGCAGCTTCGGTCGATTCTCCTACGAGCAGTACTTC.

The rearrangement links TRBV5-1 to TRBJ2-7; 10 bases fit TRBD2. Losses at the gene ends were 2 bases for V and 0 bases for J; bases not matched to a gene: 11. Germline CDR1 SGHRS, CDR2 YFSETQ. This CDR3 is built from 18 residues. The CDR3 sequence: CASSFGGLGLASSYEQYF. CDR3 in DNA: TGCGCCAGCAGCTTTGGGGGCCTGGGACTAGCGAGCTCCTACGAGCAGTACTTC.

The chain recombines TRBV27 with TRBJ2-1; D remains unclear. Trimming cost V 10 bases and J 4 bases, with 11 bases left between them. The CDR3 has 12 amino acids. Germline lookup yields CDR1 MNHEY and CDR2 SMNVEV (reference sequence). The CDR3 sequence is CATNTAYNEQFF. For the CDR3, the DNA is TGTGCCACCAATACTGCTTACAATGAGCAGTTCTTC.

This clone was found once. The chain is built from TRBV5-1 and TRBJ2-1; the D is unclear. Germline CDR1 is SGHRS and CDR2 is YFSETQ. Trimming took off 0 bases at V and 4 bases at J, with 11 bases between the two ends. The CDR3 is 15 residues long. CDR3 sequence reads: CASSLALEGYNEQFF. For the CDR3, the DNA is TGCGCCAGCAGCTTGGCCCTCGAAGGATACAATGAGCAGTTCTTC.